Listed below are T cell receptor beta chains from one sample, sequenced in a study of regulatory T cells in long-lasting Graves disease. TCRdb redid the calling of the reads with MiXCR, one entry per CDR3 protein. The sample has several hundred distinct CDR3 sequences; about 57% are singletons. The specimen comprised peripheral blood mononuclear cells (PBMCs), sampled with antithyroid drug treatment, in newly diagnosed or persistent Graves disease (not recorded which). The source of these receptors is a woman aged 40 to 50 with Graves disease. Both conserved end residues are part of each CDR3. D genes are given only for firm matches. Only some rows state a clone size, as once, few, many or a class for expanded clones.

V	D	J	size	CDR3	DNA
TRBV10-3	TRBD2	TRBJ2-1	NA	CAISPDWGSGNDEQFF	TGTGCCATCAGCCCAGACTGGGGTAGCGGGAACGATGAGCAGTTCTTC
TRBV19	TRBD2	TRBJ2-5	hyperexpanded	CASSTRDYQETQYF	TGTGCCAGTAGTACCCGGGACTATCAAGAGACCCAGTACTTC
TRBV28	NA	TRBJ1-1	NA	CASSPAGSFNTEAFF	TGTGCCAGCAGTCCTGCAGGCAGTTTCAACACTGAAGCTTTCTTT
TRBV13	TRBD1	TRBJ2-1	NA	CASSPGQGGNEQFF	TGTGCCAGCAGCCCCGGACAGGGGGGCAATGAGCAGTTCTTC
TRBV28	NA	TRBJ2-7	few	CASRQRTDDYEQYF	TGTGCCAGCAGACAACGCACAGATGATTACGAGCAGTACTTC
TRBV4-1	NA	TRBJ1-5	few	CASSQEPGSGNQPQHF	TGCGCCAGCAGCCAAGAGCCCGGCAGTGGCAATCAGCCCCAGCATTTT
TRBV7-8	NA	TRBJ2-5	NA	CASSLSGGVQETQYF	TGTGCCAGCAGCTTGTCCGGAGGGGTCCAAGAGACCCAGTACTTC
TRBV10-1	NA	TRBJ1-5	few	CASSESRWQPQHF	TGCGCCAGCAGTGAGTCAAGGTGGCAGCCCCAGCATTTT
TRBV19	NA	TRBJ2-7	NA	CASSPSSSYEQYF	TGTGCCAGTAGCCCCTCTAGTTCCTACGAGCAGTACTTC
TRBV29-1	TRBD2	TRBJ2-3	few	CSVPGLAVDTQYF	TGCAGCGTACCCGGACTAGCGGTAGATACGCAGTATTTT
TRBV20-1	TRBD1	TRBJ2-1	once	CSAPQGWSYNEQFF	TGCAGTGCCCCACAGGGGTGGTCCTACAATGAGCAGTTCTTC
TRBV6-5	TRBD2	TRBJ2-7	NA	CASSYSGTSGMEQYF	TGTGCCAGCAGTTATTCCGGGACTAGCGGGATGGAGCAGTACTTC
TRBV6-1	NA	TRBJ2-1	NA	CASSALEVLNEQFF	TGTGCCAGCAGTGCTTTGGAAGTCCTGAATGAGCAGTTCTTC
TRBV24-1	TRBD2	TRBJ2-1	NA	CATSGLARNEQFF	TGTGCCACCAGTGGACTAGCGCGGAATGAGCAGTTCTTC
TRBV28	NA	TRBJ2-4	NA	CASRPGWTAKNIQYF	TGTGCCAGCAGGCCCGGGTGGACGGCCAAAAACATTCAGTACTTC
TRBV28	NA	TRBJ1-1	NA	CASSSQGSDTEAFF	TGTGCCAGCAGTTCCCAGGGATCTGACACTGAAGCTTTCTTT
TRBV28	NA	TRBJ2-7	NA	CASSFGEFPMVYEQYF	TGTGCCAGCAGTTTCGGGGAATTTCCTATGGTCTACGAGCAGTACTTC
TRBV6-6	NA	TRBJ1-5	NA	CASSLSGLNQPQHF	TGTGCCAGCTCTCTATCCGGACTCAATCAGCCCCAGCATTTT
TRBV28	TRBD1	TRBJ1-5	few	CASSFYRGMSNQPQHF	TGTGCCAGCAGTTTTTACAGGGGAATGAGCAATCAGCCCCAGCATTTT
TRBV30	NA	TRBJ2-3	NA	CAWSVGGDTQYF	TGTGCCTGGAGTGTAGGGGGAGATACGCAGTATTTT
TRBV7-3	NA	TRBJ2-1	once	CASSLTTGAYNEQFF	TGTGCCAGCAGCTTAACAACGGGAGCATACAATGAGCAGTTCTTC
TRBV7-2	NA	TRBJ2-7	NA	CASSPSSVSYEQYF	TGTGCCAGCAGCCCTTCTAGCGTCTCCTACGAGCAGTACTTC
TRBV12-3/TRBV12-4	TRBD2	TRBJ2-7	NA	CASSIPGLGVYEQYF	TGTGCCAGCAGTATCCCGGGACTAGGTGTCTACGAGCAGTACTTC